This TCR beta chain was documented in a study of post-analysis software for immune sequencing data (dated by TCRdb to the mid-2010s). Notes on the research overall: Recorded disease courses included relapsing-remitting, secondary progressive and progressive-relapsing multiple sclerosis, with some patients lacking subtype annotation. The multiple sclerosis patient repertoires were compared with about a dozen previously published healthy control repertoires from donors aged roughly 6 to 27 years. A subset of samples was prepared in parallel using single-end sample barcoding, then pooled and co-amplified after Illumina adapter ligation.

To demonstrate the VDJtools post-analysis software, the study profiled TCR beta repertoires from the peripheral blood of some 13 young patients with multiple sclerosis. The patients with multiple sclerosis were children and adolescents between roughly 6 and 17 years of age. The study at large found these results: Strong co-clustering of samples prepared in the same batch was shown by direct clustering with F measure, prompting a batch-effect correction. The control group was slightly older than the multiple sclerosis patient group. Multiple sclerosis patients had significantly lower normalized Chao1 diversity than controls, a result that suggests substantial peripheral T-cell clonal expansion. Patients showed significantly higher frequencies than controls for about 5 TRBV segments, among them TRBV5-6, TRBV5-1 and TRBV20-1.

The method behind the library was PCR. Sequencing instrument: Illumina HiSeq 2500. To reduce PCR and sequencing biases, unique molecular identifiers were built into the TCR beta cDNA libraries. Per 1 to 10 million input T cells, some 500,000 cDNA molecules were obtained, such that each molecule approximated one T cell. The same protocol used for the earlier healthy control dataset was applied to prepare and sequence the patient libraries. Samples belonging to the same batch were prepared together, multiplexed and sequenced on a shared HiSeq lane. The authors' analysis ran thus. Raw barcoded reads were processed with MIGEC, discarding single-read molecular identifier groups before consensus assembly and CDR3 extraction. VDJtools was used for post-analysis of the clonotype tables, with diversity normalized by down-sampling every dataset to the smallest sample size. To correct batch-related cross-sample contamination, repertoire overlap clustering matched CDR3 amino acid sequences but not nucleotide sequences. TCRdb ran its own pipeline on the public reads, namely fastp trimming at Q25 and MiXCR clone calling, and kept in-frame beta chains. Every distinct CDR3 protein forms one entry, paired with its most common genes and DNA. These V and J calls are TCRdb output, not the study's own analysis. The sample profile shows approximately 730,000 distinct CDR3 sequences; just over 45% of them were found once. Approximately 5% of the sample comes from the top ten.

The trim is 4 bases for V and 4 bases for J, with a gap of 17 bases between the germline ends. Counted from cysteine to phenylalanine, this CDR3 has 14 amino acids. CDR3 DNA is the only sequence kept; it has 42 bases, read in frame from the first base. In the germline V gene, CDR1 corresponds to SQVTM and CDR2 to ANQGSEA. As for this clonotype: Its antigen remains undetermined. The sample holds no much larger clone one base away, and base qualities are not on file.

The sequence derives from a girl aged 5-17 years with multiple sclerosis. The chain employs TRBV29-1 and TRBJ2-7; tentative D gene TRBD2, with 6 bases matching. Sequencing was done on a sample of blood. The nucleotide sequence reads TGCAGCGTTGTCCCGGGAGTAAGAGTGTACGAGCAGTACTTC. This is translated as CSVVPGVRVYEQYF.